The clone carrying this TCR beta chain occurred a few times. In the original processing: By means of reference gene primer amplification, nucleated cell counts were estimated. Assay used: immunoSEQ multiplex PCR; TCRdb lists only in-frame clones, some missing. V, J and clone size reflect that table, while D and trimming were determined from the DNA. The sample has some 74,000 clones, roughly 86% seen once. The record originates from a study of blood T cell repertoires in COVID-19. At the level of the study: There were acute and convalescent COVID-19 samples, and they came from the United States, Italy and Spain. Sources were T cells, B-cell-depleted T cells, or PBMCs; the material itself was cDNA or gDNA.

Germline CDR1 reads SGHAT; CDR2 reads FQNNGV. This CDR3 comprises 15 residues. V gave up 4 bases and J gave up 6 bases; unmatched junction bases: 10. The chain recombines TRBV11-2 with TRBJ1-1; TRBD1 matches 8 bases. The sequence came from a man aged 50 to 60 with acute or convalescent COVID-19. The sequencing sample was made of peripheral blood. The CDR3 sequence: CASSYLGQESSEAFF. As DNA, the CDR3 is TGTGCCAGCAGCTATTTGGGACAGGAAAGCTCTGAAGCTTTCTTT.